The 20 T cell receptor beta chains below were found in one sample sequenced in a study of blood T cell repertoires in COVID-19. Using immunoSEQ multiplex PCR, the repertoire was profiled, and TCRdb retains in-frame clones only, with some absent. Of a few hundred thousand clones listed, over 65% are singletons. The sequenced sample consisted of peripheral blood. These receptors originate from a man between 60 and 70 years old who had recovered from COVID-19.

CDR3 in DNA: TGTGCCAGCAGCTTGGCCAGCGGGAGAACCACCCATGAGCAGTTCTTC. Translated, it gives CASSLASGRTTHEQFF. This chain connects TRBV5-4 to TRBJ2-1; 8 nucleotides agree with TRBD2. The CDR3 runs 16 residues. V lost 0 bases, J lost 8 bases, and 10 bases stayed unmatched. The germline V gene encodes CDR1 SGHNT and CDR2 YYREEE (reference sequence).

The rearrangement joins TRBV7-8 to TRBJ1-6; no clear D. The length of the CDR3 is 14 residues. Germline-derived CDR1 and CDR2 are SGHVS and FQNEAQ. With 1 base removed from V and 3 bases from J, the gap between germline ends came to 4 bases. CDR3 residues: CASSLGSYNSPLHF. CDR3 in DNA: TGTGCCAGCAGCTTAGGGAGCTATAATTCACCCCTCCACTTT.

The V gene is TRBV28, the J gene TRBJ1-3; D perhaps matches TRBD1 (5 bases). The germline CDR1 and CDR2 sequences are MDHEN and SYDVKM. With 2 bases removed from V and 7 bases from J, the gap between germline ends came to 12 bases. There are 14 residues in the CDR3. The CDR3 sequence is CASSLRGFRNTIYF. CDR3 bases: TGTGCCAGCAGTTTAAGGGGTTTTAGGAACACCATATATTTT.

This rearrangement joins TRBV4-1 to TRBJ2-5, with no clear D. CDR3 size: 15 residues. CDR1 MGHRA and CDR2 YSYEKL come from the germline V gene. V shed 1 base and J shed 1 base, with 10 bases lying between them. In DNA form, the CDR3 reads TGCGCCAGCAGCCAAGTGCCAGTCCCCCAAGAGACCCAGTACTTC. Its protein is CASSQVPVPQETQYF.

V usage is TRBV5-6 and J usage is TRBJ2-5, with D perhaps matching TRBD2 (7 bases). This CDR3 spans 15 amino acids. The germline gives CDR1 SGHDT, CDR2 YYEEEE. The V end lost 4 bases, the J end lost 4 bases, and 17 bases lay between the germline ends. The DNA for the CDR3 is TGTGCCAGCAGCCCGGGGAGGGGGGTCCGAGAGACCCAGTACTTC. Residues: CASSPGRGVRETQYF.

This sequence joins TRBV27 and TRBJ2-5; D is ambiguous. Trimming left V 2 bases short and J 5 bases short, with 15 bases between. Germline V lookup: CDR1 MNHEY, CDR2 SMNVEV (reference sequence). There are 15 residues in the CDR3. The CDR3 DNA reads TGTGCCAGCAGTTTAATCGGCAGGAATTCTGAGACCCAGTACTTC. Translated, it gives CASSLIGRNSETQYF.

V usage is TRBV30 and J usage is TRBJ2-1; tentatively, D is TRBD2 (5 bases). The CDR3 consists of 14 residues. V shed 2 bases and J shed 3 bases, with 11 bases lying between them. The V gene's germline CDR1 is GTSNPN and CDR2 SVGIG (reference sequence). The CDR3 DNA follows: TGTGCCTGGAGTCTGCAGAGCGGCTACAATGAGCAGTTCTTC. Translation gives CAWSLQSGYNEQFF.

The chain employs TRBV5-1 and TRBJ2-5; 9 positions match TRBD2. Per germline, CDR1 SGHRS and CDR2 YFSETQ. The CDR3 runs 15 residues. Trimming at V came to 1 base and at J to 4 bases, leaving 5 bases not matched to a gene. CDR3 bases: TGCGCCAGCAGCTTGAGAGTAGCGGGAGCAGAGACCCAGTACTTC. As protein: CASSLRVAGAETQYF.

This clone was observed a handful of times. The V gene is TRBV19, the J gene TRBJ1-5; possible D gene TRBD1, 6 bases. This CDR3 has 13 amino acids. Germline CDR1 LNHDA, CDR2 SQIVND (reference sequence). The V end lost 4 bases, the J end lost 5 bases, and 9 bases lay between the germline ends. CDR3 region: CASSTGVDQPQHF. CDR3 sequence (DNA): TGTGCCAGTAGTACAGGGGTGGATCAGCCCCAGCATTTT.

J is TRBJ1-1 and V is TRBV28, with 9 bases identical to TRBD1. Per the germline V gene, CDR1 is MDHEN and CDR2 is SYDVKM. This CDR3 is built from 16 residues. The junction had 9 bases not matched to a gene; V was cut back by 6 bases and J by 1 base. In DNA, the CDR3 is TGTGCCAGCAGACTCAGACAGGGGGGACGGAACACTGAAGCTTTCTTT. It codes for CASRLRQGGRNTEAFF.

The J gene is TRBJ1-1, the V gene TRBV18, with D possibly being TRBD1 (5 bases). V was cut by 3 bases and J by 1 base, with 15 bases left in between. In germline, CDR1 is KGHSH, CDR2 LQKENI. The CDR3 loop spans 16 amino acids. The CDR3 DNA is TGTGCCAGCTCACCTTACCAGGCGGGGGGGAACACTGAAGCTTTCTTT. Amino acid sequence: CASSPYQAGGNTEAFF. The full variable domain, rest sourced from reference TRBV18 and TRBJ1-1, is NAGVMQNPRHLVRRRGQEARLRCSPMKGHSHVYWYRQLPEEGLKFMVYLQKENIIDESGMPKERFSAEFPKEGPSILRIQQVVRGDSAAYFCASSPYQAGGNTEAFFGQGTRLTVV.

V and J are TRBV6-5 and TRBJ1-1, with TRBD1 as a possible D gene (6 bases). V was trimmed by 7 bases and J by 2 bases, leaving 11 bases between them. The CDR3 totals 13 residues. From germline, CDR1 is MNHEY and CDR2 SVGAGI. CDR3 in amino acids: CASIQQGNTEAFF. The CDR3 region has the DNA TGTGCCAGCATACAACAGGGAAACACTGAAGCTTTCTTT.

The chain recombines TRBV4-1 with TRBJ2-5; 9 nucleotides match TRBD2. This CDR3 has 15 residues. CDR1 and CDR2 (germline): MGHRA, YSYEKL. Trimming took 2 bases from V and 2 from J; bases not matched to a gene: 3. The CDR3 coding sequence is TGCGCCAGCAGCCAACTAGCGGGGTTACAAGAGACCCAGTACTTC. Translation: CASSQLAGLQETQYF.

In its sample, this clone was seen many times. This rearrangement joins TRBV28 to TRBJ1-2; 8 bases line up with TRBD1. With 5 bases clipped from V and 7 bases from J, the junction kept 9 bases outside the gene matches. In germline, CDR1 is MDHEN, CDR2 SYDVKM. The CDR3 totals 14 residues. The CDR3 nucleotides read TGTGCCAGCAGTCCCCCCAGGGGGCAGGGTGGCTACACCTTC. This sequence encodes CASSPPRGQGGYTF.

This CDR3 reads CASGSGSPNTGELFF. In DNA, the CDR3 is TGCGCCAGCGGCAGCGGGAGCCCTAACACCGGGGAGCTGTTTTTT. V and J are TRBV5-1 and TRBJ2-2, with 8 bases that match TRBD2. CDR3 size: 15 residues. Trimming cost V 7 bases and J 2 bases; bases outside gene matches: 7. Germline V lookup: CDR1 SGHRS, CDR2 YFSETQ. Filled out from reference TRBV5-1 and TRBJ2-2, the complete variable domain reads KAGVTQTPRYLIKTRGQQVTLSCSPISGHRSVSWYQQTPGQGLQFLFEYFSETQRNKGNFPGRFSGRQFSNSRSEMNVSTLELGDSALYLCASGSGSPNTGELFFGEGSRLTVL.

J is TRBJ1-6 and V is TRBV28, with 8 positions matching TRBD1. The CDR3 contains 15 residues. Germline CDR1 MDHEN, CDR2 SYDVKM. Losses at the gene ends were 5 bases for V and 6 bases for J; bases not matched to a gene: 6. CDR3 amino acids: CASSTGGSFNSPLHF. In DNA form, the CDR3 reads TGTGCCAGCAGTACAGGGGGATCTTTTAATTCACCCCTCCACTTT.

The chain joins TRBV9 to TRBJ2-5; 8 positions match TRBD1. CDR3 size: 17 residues. Germline V gene lookup returns CDR1 SGDLS and CDR2 YYNGEE. V lost 0 bases to trimming and J lost 2 bases; unmatched junction nucleotides: 9. The CDR3 nucleotides read TGTGCCAGCAGCGTAGGCCTCCAGGGGGCAGGGCAAGAGACCCAGTACTTC. Its translation is CASSVGLQGAGQETQYF.

V and J are TRBV2 and TRBJ2-7, with 14 bases aligning to TRBD2. Germline CDR1 and CDR2: SNHLY and FYNNEI. V shed 4 bases and J 4 bases; nucleotides not matched to a gene: 3. This CDR3 comprises 15 residues. The CDR3 region has the DNA TGTGCCAGCAGTGGGGGACTAGCGGGAGTATACGAGCAGTACTTC. Translating gives CASSGGLAGVYEQYF.

This chain joins TRBV19 and TRBJ1-6, with TRBD1 matching 7 bases. The V gene end was trimmed by 8 bases and the J gene end by 7 bases; junction bases not matched to a gene: 8. CDR1 and CDR2 (germline): LNHDA, SQIVND (reference sequence). The CDR3 has 14 residues. The DNA for the CDR3 is TGTGCCAGTGCCCAAGGACAGGAGAATTCACCCCTCCACTTT. This gives the protein CASAQGQENSPLHF.

The chain joins TRBV7-8 to TRBJ1-6; the match to TRBD1 covers 11 bases. The CDR3 is 16 residues long. V was pared by 3 bases and J by 6 bases, with 4 bases of the junction left unmatched. Per germline, CDR1 SGHVS and CDR2 FQNEAQ. The CDR3 DNA reads TGTGCCAGCAGCTTCGGACAGGGGGCAGGTAATTCACCCCTCCACTTT. Translating it yields CASSFGQGAGNSPLHF.